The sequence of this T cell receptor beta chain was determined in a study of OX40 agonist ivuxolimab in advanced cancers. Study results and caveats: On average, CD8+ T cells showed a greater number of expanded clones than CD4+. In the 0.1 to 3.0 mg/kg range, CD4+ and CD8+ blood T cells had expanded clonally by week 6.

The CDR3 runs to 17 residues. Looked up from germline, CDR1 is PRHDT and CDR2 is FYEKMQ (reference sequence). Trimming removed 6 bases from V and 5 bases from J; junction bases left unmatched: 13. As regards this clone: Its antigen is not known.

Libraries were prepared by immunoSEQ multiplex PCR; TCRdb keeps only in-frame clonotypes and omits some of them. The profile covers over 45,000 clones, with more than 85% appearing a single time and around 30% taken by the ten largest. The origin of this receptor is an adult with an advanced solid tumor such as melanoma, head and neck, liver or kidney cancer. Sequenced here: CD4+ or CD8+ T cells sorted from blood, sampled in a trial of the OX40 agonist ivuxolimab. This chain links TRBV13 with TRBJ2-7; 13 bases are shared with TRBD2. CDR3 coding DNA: TGTGCCAGCAGTTCCGGACTAGCGGGAGAGAGGTTGCACGAGCAGTACTTC. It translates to CASSSGLAGERLHEQYF.